Each of the 14 T cell receptor beta chains below was sequenced from the same sample in a study of T cells after yellow fever vaccination. TCRdb re-called the 5' RACE reads with MiXCR, one entry per CDR3 protein. Among under 600,000 distinct CDR3 sequences, about 13% were seen once, and the ten largest hold over 11%. The source material was PBMCs, sampled on the day of the yellow fever booster vaccination. Every receptor here comes from a man aged 25 to 40 who received the YFV17D yellow fever vaccine.

This clonotype was observed a handful of times. This chain connects TRBV12-3 or TRBV12-4 to TRBJ1-2; TRBD1 matches at 11 bases. The CDR3 extends over 16 amino acids. V shed 5 bases and J 3 bases; nucleotides not matched to a gene: 8. CDR3 DNA sequence: TGTGCCAGCAGTCGAGGGACAGGGGGTAATTACTATGGCTACACCTTC. This sequence encodes CASSRGTGGNYYGYTF.

The rearrangement uses TRBV28 and TRBJ1-2; D possibly corresponds to TRBD1 (5 bases). V lost 7 bases, J lost 6 bases, and 21 bases lay in between. The CDR3 consists of 15 residues. Germline V gene lookup returns CDR1 MDHEN and CDR2 SYDVKM. CDR3 sequence: CASKDRDLPGHGYTF. The CDR3 DNA sequence: TGTGCCAGCAAGGACCGGGACCTCCCGGGCCATGGCTACACCTTC.

This clonotype was observed at least ten times. The chain carries TRBV4-3 and TRBJ2-1; possibly TRBD1 or TRBD2 for D (6 bases each). Trimming removed 0 bases at V and 10 bases at J, with 7 bases between. Germline V gene sequence: CDR1 LGHNA, CDR2 YSLEER. CDR3 length: 12 amino acids. The CDR3 region has the DNA TGCGCCAGCAGCCAAGACGGGGGCGAGCAGTTCTTC. Protein sequence: CASSQDGGEQFF.

The sample holds a few counts of this clonotype. V and J are TRBV24-1 and TRBJ2-4; D unresolved. The CDR3 consists of 11 residues. Germline V gives CDR1 KGHDR, CDR2 SFDVKD. V was trimmed by 2 bases and J by 7 bases, leaving 2 bases between them. The CDR3 reads CATSDWNIQYF. The CDR3 DNA follows: TGTGCCACCAGTGATTGGAACATTCAGTACTTC.

This clonotype has only a few counts. The chain employs TRBV29-1 and TRBJ1-2, with D tentatively TRBD1 (5 bases). Trimming stripped 4 bases from V and 8 bases from J, with 17 bases between. The CDR3 contains 13 residues. Germline assignment: CDR1 SQVTM and CDR2 ANQGSEA. The CDR3 DNA reads as TGCAGCGTTGTGTCGGGGCATGTTTTCGGCTACACCTTC. Protein product: CSVVSGHVFGYTF.

The rearrangement joins TRBV20-1 to TRBJ2-1, with 8 bases identical to TRBD2. The J segment lost 4 bases and the V segment lost 6 bases, leaving 11 bases of the junction unmatched. Per germline, CDR1 DFQATT and CDR2 SNEGSKA (reference sequence). The CDR3 is 15 residues long. DNA of the CDR3: TGCAGTGCCCCCCAAGGGGGGACTAGTTACAATGAGCAGTTCTTC. Its protein is CSAPQGGTSYNEQFF.

This clonotype has a handful of counts. The junction does not match germline at one end; this may be a read error. The CDR3 DNA reads TGTGCCACCATGGGGACTAGCGGGTTCTCCTCCAATGAGCAGTTCTTC. It specifies CATMGTSGFSSNEQFF. The chain has TRBV24-1 and TRBJ2-1, with TRBD2 identical over 12 bases. Per germline, CDR1 KGHDR and CDR2 SFDVKD. The CDR3 is 16 amino acids.

This clonotype was detected only a few times. V is TRBV7-2 and J is TRBJ2-5; tentatively, D is TRBD1 (5 bases). The length of the CDR3 is 14 residues. Trimming took 0 bases from V and 9 from J, leaving 14 bases between them. Germline CDR1 SGHTA, CDR2 FQGNSA. CDR3 coding DNA: TGTGCCAGCAGCTTAGCGTCGGCAGGGCGGTCCCAGTACTTC. As protein: CASSLASAGRSQYF.

This clonotype turned up a few times. The CDR3 sequence is CASSEAAGAAKNIQYF. CDR3 coding DNA: TGTGCCAGCAGTGAGGCGGCGGGAGCTGCCAAAAACATTCAGTACTTC. V and J are TRBV2 and TRBJ2-4, with 7 positions matching TRBD2. The CDR3 spans 16 residues. V lost 3 bases to trimming and J lost 1 base; unmatched junction nucleotides: 6. The germline V gene encodes CDR1 SNHLY and CDR2 FYNNEI.

The V call is TRBV30, the J call TRBJ1-5, with D uncertain. The CDR3 totals 13 residues. Germline CDR1 and CDR2: GTSNPN and SVGIG (reference sequence). V was clipped by 7 bases and J by 5 bases, with 15 bases between them. CDR3 nucleotide sequence: TGTGCCTTATCTCCGGGCCCCTATCAGCCCCAGCATTTT. Translating gives CALSPGPYQPQHF.

A few counts support this clonotype. The V gene is TRBV6-1, the J gene TRBJ2-3; TRBD1 might be the D (6 bases). Trimming stripped 0 bases from V and 3 bases from J, with 10 bases between. Germline V gene data show CDR1 as MNHNS and CDR2 as SASEGT. The CDR3 is made up of 15 amino acids. CDR3 sequence: CASSEALGQTDTQYF. CDR3 bases: TGTGCCAGCAGTGAAGCGCTTGGACAGACAGATACGCAGTATTTT.

This clonotype appeared a few times. The chain links TRBV30 to TRBJ2-5; TRBD1 aligns across 7 bases. V shed 8 bases, J shed 5 bases, and the junction held 11 bases outside the gene matches. Germline loops: CDR1 GTSNPN, CDR2 SVGIG (reference sequence). This CDR3 spans 13 amino acids. CDR3 residues: CARTGPERETQYF. For the CDR3, the DNA is TGTGCCCGGACAGGACCCGAACGGGAGACCCAGTACTTC.

There are a few counts of this clonotype. The chain combines TRBV19 with TRBJ2-7; TRBD1 agrees at 10 bases. The CDR3 sequence is 12 residues long. CDR1 is LNHDA, CDR2 SQIVND, per germline (reference sequence). J was trimmed by 8 bases and V by 5 bases; bases with no gene match: 3. CDR3 nucleotide sequence: TGTGCCAGTAGTTGGGGACAGGGGCAGCAGTACTTC. It yields the protein CASSWGQGQQYF.

The rearrangement uses TRBV10-3 and TRBJ2-2; 8 bases are a match to TRBD1. This CDR3 is 13 amino acids long. Trimming at V came to 10 bases and at J to 6 bases, leaving 7 bases not matched to a gene. From germline, CDR1 is ENHRY and CDR2 SYGVKD. CDR3 sequence: CATRTGRAGELFF. The CDR3 region has the DNA TGTGCCACACGGACAGGGAGAGCCGGGGAGCTGTTTTTT.